These 7 T cell receptor beta chains originate from one sample sequenced in a study of long-term antiretroviral therapy in people with HIV. With survey level as its setting, the immunoSEQ assay was v3.0. The data were produced by immunoSEQ multiplex PCR, yet TCRdb's version contains in-frame clones alone and is incomplete. The sample carries about 20,000 clones, approximately 72% recorded once. Sample: unsorted PBMCs, taken 0.3 years after starting antiretroviral therapy. Every receptor here comes from a woman aged 45-60 years with HIV.

The chain uses TRBV5-6 and TRBJ1-6, with 7 bases aligning to TRBD1. V trimming: 7 bases; J trimming: 0 bases; junction bases outside the gene matches: 13. The length of the CDR3 is 18 residues. Germline CDR1 and CDR2: SGHDT and YYEEEE. In DNA, the CDR3 is TGTGCCAGCGTATCGGACAGGTCGGATTTCTCCTATAATTCACCCCTCCACTTT. Protein: CASVSDRSDFSYNSPLHF.

This chain links TRBV27 with TRBJ2-7; D may be TRBD1 or TRBD2 (5 bases each). This CDR3 comprises 15 residues. Germline CDR1 and CDR2: MNHEY and SMNVEV (reference sequence). V was cut by 8 bases and J by 2 bases, with 19 bases left in between. CDR3 nucleotide sequence: TGTGCCAGCCGCTCATCCGGGACGGAAACCTACGAGCAGTACTTC. It encodes CASRSSGTETYEQYF.

The chain's CDR3 is CASSDSHSGNTIYF. The CDR3 bases are TGTGCCAGTAGCGACAGTCACTCTGGAAACACCATATATTTT. The J gene is TRBJ1-3, the V gene TRBV19; maybe TRBD1 (5 bases). The CDR3 runs to 14 residues. Between the trimmed V and J ends, which lost 6 bases and 0 bases, there was a span of 9 bases. CDR1 LNHDA and CDR2 SQIVND come from the germline V gene (reference sequence).

V usage is TRBV6-1 and J usage is TRBJ2-2, with 9 bases lining up with TRBD1. V lost 4 bases to trimming and J lost 4 bases; unmatched junction nucleotides: 13. This CDR3 has 18 residues. Germline CDR1 reads MNHNS; CDR2 reads SASEGT. The CDR3 bases are TGTGCCAGCAGTGCCTATTTAACGGGACAGGGAGGCACCGGGGAGCTGTTTTTT. Amino acid sequence: CASSAYLTGQGGTGELFF.

The gene calls are TRBV18 and TRBJ2-3; the D call may be TRBD1 or TRBD2 (6 bases each). Trimming took off 6 bases at V and 6 bases at J, with 13 bases between the two ends. The CDR3 totals 13 residues. In germline, CDR1 is KGHSH, CDR2 LQKENI. The CDR3 DNA is TGTGCCAGCTCTGAGGACGGGGGCGATACGCAGTATTTT. Amino acid sequence: CASSEDGGDTQYF.

The rearrangement links TRBV9 to TRBJ2-2; TRBD2 matches 9 bases. V trimming: 4 bases; J trimming: 7 bases; junction bases outside the gene matches: 17. Germline assignment: CDR1 SGDLS and CDR2 YYNGEE. The CDR3 runs 18 residues. The CDR3 reads CASSKTQAGGRFIGELFF. CDR3 bases: TGTGCCAGCAGCAAGACCCAAGCGGGGGGCCGTTTTATCGGGGAGCTGTTTTTT.

The chain has TRBV18 and TRBJ1-1; D gene unclear. CDR1 is KGHSH, CDR2 LQKENI, per germline. Trimming removed 3 bases at V and 10 bases at J, with 12 bases between. The CDR3 length is 12 residues. In DNA, the CDR3 is TGTGCCAGCTCACCCCCTGTCCGTTCAGCTTTCTTT. This codes for CASSPPVRSAFF.